This TCR beta chain originates from a study of T cell changes during pregnancy in multiple sclerosis. Unmatched junction bases numbered 5, after V lost 0 bases and J lost 4 bases. This CDR3 is 15 amino acids long. The germline V gene encodes CDR1 MNHEY and CDR2 SVGAGI. This table comes from immunoSEQ multiplex PCR, and its TCRdb copy is limited to in-frame clones, with some not included. This sample carries 40,000 to 45,000 clones, 85% to 90% of them seen once, and the ten largest clones take around 1.2%. This chain connects TRBV6-5 to TRBJ1-1, with TRBD1 matching 7 bases. The specimen comprised CD4+ T cells from peripheral blood mononuclear cells, sampled in the first trimester of pregnancy. The TCR sequence derives from a female donor with multiple sclerosis, enrolled in a pregnancy study. Written as DNA, the CDR3 is TGTGCCAGCAGTTACTCTTGGGCAGGGGGCACTGAAGCTTTCTTT. Translation: CASSYSWAGGTEAFF.